These T cell receptor beta chains were read from a single sample in a study of OX40 agonist ivuxolimab in advanced cancers. The table came from immunoSEQ multiplex PCR; TCRdb's copy has only in-frame clones and leaves some out. The table records 90,000 to 100,000 clones, about 96% of them present only once. Source: CD4+ or CD8+ T cells sorted from blood, taken in a trial of the OX40 agonist ivuxolimab. These receptors all come from an adult with an advanced solid tumor such as melanoma, head and neck, liver or kidney cancer. Both conserved end residues are part of each CDR3. The D gene is left open where the match is weak. Clone size is shown for a subset of rows, as once, few, many or a class of expanded clone.

CDR3: CASSRDSSYEQYF; DNA: TGTGCCAGCAGCCGGGACAGTTCCTACGAGCAGTACTTC; J: TRBJ2-7; size: NA; V: TRBV11-2; D: TRBD1
CDR3: CASSQTGLSYEQYF; DNA: TGTGCCAGCAGCCAAACGGGACTTTCCTACGAGCAGTACTTC; J: TRBJ2-7; size: NA; V: TRBV4-2; D: NA
CDR3: CASIIGPEAFF; DNA: TGTGCCAGCATAATCGGTCCTGAAGCTTTCTTT; J: TRBJ1-1; size: once; V: TRBV6-6; D: NA
CDR3: CASSIAGWSNQPQHF; DNA: TGTGCCAGTAGTATAGCGGGGTGGAGCAATCAGCCCCAGCATTTT; J: TRBJ1-5; size: NA; V: TRBV19; D: NA
CDR3: CASSSPSEASGAIYYEQYF; DNA: TGTGCCAGCAGCTCGCCCAGCGAGGCTAGCGGAGCCATCTACTACGAGCAGTACTTC; J: TRBJ2-7; size: NA; V: TRBV11-2; D: TRBD2
CDR3: CASSLWGPGASGNTIYF; DNA: TGTGCCAGCAGTTTATGGGGGCCAGGAGCTTCTGGAAACACCATATATTTT; J: TRBJ1-3; size: NA; V: TRBV27; D: NA
CDR3: CAWSWDGNTGELFF; DNA: TGTGCCTGGAGTTGGGACGGAAACACCGGGGAGCTGTTTTTT; J: TRBJ2-2; size: once; V: TRBV30; D: NA
CDR3: CASSLAAGPDYEQYF; DNA: TGTGCCAGCAGCCTAGCGGCTGGGCCGGACTACGAGCAGTACTTC; J: TRBJ2-7; size: once; V: TRBV9; D: TRBD2
CDR3: CASSSGGSTDTQYF; DNA: TGTGCCAGCAGCTCGGGGGGCAGCACAGATACGCAGTATTTT; J: TRBJ2-3; size: NA; V: TRBV9; D: NA
CDR3: CASSKGVGSRVFNSGANVLTF; DNA: TGTGCCAGCAGCAAAGGGGTTGGATCCAGGGTCTTTAATTCTGGGGCCAACGTCCTGACTTTC; J: TRBJ2-6; size: NA; V: TRBV21-1; D: NA
CDR3: CASSDPTRGGETQYF; DNA: TGTGCCAGCAGTGACCCAACCCGGGGGGGGGAGACCCAGTACTTC; J: TRBJ2-5; size: NA; V: TRBV6-4; D: TRBD2
CDR3: CASSFLGDYYEQYF; DNA: TGTGCCAGCAGCTTCCTGGGAGATTACTACGAGCAGTACTTC; J: TRBJ2-7; size: NA; V: TRBV5-4; D: NA
CDR3: CASSLTDLGAYEQYF; DNA: TGCGCCAGCAGCTTGACGGATCTTGGTGCCTACGAGCAGTACTTC; J: TRBJ2-7; size: NA; V: TRBV5-1; D: NA
CDR3: CASSQPGTSGIETQYF; DNA: TGTGCCAGCAGCCAGCCCGGGACTAGCGGGATTGAGACCCAGTACTTC; J: TRBJ2-5; size: NA; V: TRBV14; D: TRBD2
CDR3: CASSQDATTGDTEAFF; DNA: TGCGCCAGCAGCCAAGATGCGACCACAGGGGATACTGAAGCTTTCTTT; J: TRBJ1-1; size: NA; V: TRBV4-3; D: TRBD1
CDR3: CASGLGTGGVWETQYF; DNA: TGTGCTAGTGGTCTAGGGACAGGGGGCGTTTGGGAGACCCAGTACTTC; J: TRBJ2-5; size: NA; V: TRBV12-5; D: TRBD1
CDR3: CASRMRDIGQPQHF; DNA: TGTGCCAGCAGGATGCGGGACATCGGTCAGCCCCAGCATTTT; J: TRBJ1-5; size: NA; V: TRBV27; D: NA
CDR3: CANAGIPDTQYF; DNA: TGTGCCAACGCAGGGATCCCAGATACGCAGTATTTT; J: TRBJ2-3; size: NA; V: TRBV7-9; D: NA
CDR3: CASSIDLGANTEAFF; DNA: TGTGCCAGTAGTATAGATCTAGGCGCTAACACTGAAGCTTTCTTT; J: TRBJ1-1; size: NA; V: TRBV19; D: NA
CDR3: CASSGSGANVLTF; DNA: TGTGCCAGCAGTGGTTCTGGGGCCAACGTCCTGACTTTC; J: TRBJ2-6; size: NA; V: TRBV9; D: NA
CDR3: CASSDERGWMFF; DNA: TGTGCCAGTTCCGATGAGCGGGGGTGGATGTTTTTT; J: TRBJ2-2; size: NA; V: TRBV7-9; D: TRBD2
CDR3: CASSPLGTVQFNEQFF; DNA: TGTGCCAGCAGCCCCCTGGGGACAGTTCAATTCAATGAGCAGTTCTTC; J: TRBJ2-1; size: NA; V: TRBV9; D: TRBD1
CDR3: CSVPREHYGYTF; DNA: TGCAGCGTCCCCCGGGAACACTATGGCTACACCTTC; J: TRBJ1-2; size: NA; V: TRBV29-1; D: NA
CDR3: CASSLYDYNEQFF; DNA: TGTGCCAGCAGCTTATATGATTACAATGAGCAGTTCTTC; J: TRBJ2-1; size: NA; V: TRBV5-5; D: NA
CDR3: CASSPTGGGNTIYF; DNA: TGTGCCAGCAGCCCAACAGGGGGAGGAAACACCATATATTTT; J: TRBJ1-3; size: NA; V: TRBV7-9; D: TRBD1
CDR3: CASSSGTGGQETQYF; DNA: TGTGCCAGCAGCTCTGGGACAGGGGGGCAAGAGACCCAGTACTTC; J: TRBJ2-5; size: NA; V: TRBV7-9; D: TRBD1
CDR3: CATSPDSGYEQYF; DNA: TGTGCCACCTCCCCGGATTCCGGCTACGAGCAGTACTTC; J: TRBJ2-7; size: NA; V: TRBV6-1; D: NA
CDR3: CASSLRGDFDEQYF; DNA: TGTGCCAGCAGTCTACGGGGGGATTTTGACGAGCAGTACTTC; J: TRBJ2-7; size: NA; V: TRBV27; D: TRBD2
CDR3: CASRIRGAYEQYF; DNA: TGTGCCAGCAGAATTCGGGGGGCCTACGAGCAGTACTTC; J: TRBJ2-7; size: NA; V: TRBV5-4; D: TRBD2
CDR3: CASSPATGMNTEAFF; DNA: TGCGCCAGCAGCCCTGCGACAGGGATGAACACTGAAGCTTTCTTT; J: TRBJ1-1; size: NA; V: TRBV4-1; D: TRBD1
CDR3: CASTPGLAGVLDTQYF; DNA: TGTGCCAGTACCCCGGGACTAGCGGGAGTATTAGATACGCAGTATTTT; J: TRBJ2-3; size: NA; V: TRBV19; D: TRBD2
CDR3: CASSLRGLQAGEQYF; DNA: TGTGCCAGCAGTTTACGAGGGCTGCAGGCGGGCGAGCAGTACTTC; J: TRBJ2-7; size: NA; V: TRBV28; D: NA
CDR3: CASSQENRGAYEQYF; DNA: TGCGCCAGCAGCCAAGAAAACAGGGGAGCCTACGAGCAGTACTTC; J: TRBJ2-7; size: NA; V: TRBV4-1; D: TRBD1
CDR3: CASSPSNGYEQYF; DNA: TGCGCCAGCAGCCCCTCAAACGGCTACGAGCAGTACTTC; J: TRBJ2-7; size: NA; V: TRBV4-3; D: NA
CDR3: CASSLQGSSSYNEQFF; DNA: TGTGCCAGCAGTCTCCAAGGGTCGAGCTCCTACAATGAGCAGTTCTTC; J: TRBJ2-1; size: NA; V: TRBV27; D: NA
CDR3: CASSIGGRGQFYNEQFF; DNA: TGTGCCAGTAGTATAGGAGGCAGGGGCCAATTTTACAATGAGCAGTTCTTC; J: TRBJ2-1; size: NA; V: TRBV19; D: NA
CDR3: CASSLLQGADTQYF; DNA: TGTGCCAGCAGCTTGTTACAGGGAGCCGATACGCAGTATTTT; J: TRBJ2-3; size: NA; V: TRBV7-9; D: NA
CDR3: CASSLAEQVGNQPQHF; DNA: TGTGCCAGCAGCTTAGCGGAACAGGTGGGCAATCAGCCCCAGCATTTT; J: TRBJ1-5; size: once; V: TRBV7-2; D: NA
CDR3: CASSPRDSLEAFF; DNA: TGTGCCAGTAGTCCTCGGGACAGCCTTGAAGCTTTCTTT; J: TRBJ1-1; size: NA; V: TRBV19; D: TRBD1
CDR3: CASSPSYSEGTDTQYF; DNA: TGTGCCAGCAGTCCATCCTATAGCGAGGGCACAGATACGCAGTATTTT; J: TRBJ2-3; size: NA; V: TRBV27; D: NA
CDR3: CASSFGTGIMSEQFF; DNA: TGTGCCAGCAGCTTTGGCACAGGGATTATGAGTGAGCAGTTCTTC; J: TRBJ2-1; size: NA; V: TRBV7-9; D: NA
CDR3: CASSSYRGHLEVYNEQFF; DNA: TGTGCCAGCAGCTCCTACAGGGGGCATCTGGAGGTTTACAATGAGCAGTTCTTC; J: TRBJ2-1; size: NA; V: TRBV7-9; D: TRBD1
CDR3: CASSPAAGGYTEAFF; DNA: TGTGCCAGCAGCCCGGCAGCAGGAGGGTACACTGAAGCTTTCTTT; J: TRBJ1-1; size: NA; V: TRBV25-1; D: NA
CDR3: CASSLLSGVNYGYTF; DNA: TGTGCCAGCAGCCTACTCTCGGGGGTTAACTATGGCTACACCTTC; J: TRBJ1-2; size: NA; V: TRBV7-9; D: NA
CDR3: CAISLGTGEQYF; DNA: TGTGCCATCAGCTTAGGTACAGGGGAGCAGTACTTC; J: TRBJ2-7; size: NA; V: TRBV10-3; D: NA
CDR3: CASSPGDRGRANVLTF; DNA: TGTGCCAGCAGCCCCGGTGACAGGGGGCGGGCCAACGTCCTGACTTTC; J: TRBJ2-6; size: NA; V: TRBV27; D: TRBD1
CDR3: CANSQAASTDTQYF; DNA: TGTGCCAATTCTCAAGCGGCTAGCACAGATACGCAGTATTTT; J: TRBJ2-3; size: NA; V: TRBV19; D: NA
CDR3: CASSLDSGGYNEQFF; DNA: TGTGCCAGCAGTTTAGATAGCGGGGGTTACAATGAGCAGTTCTTC; J: TRBJ2-1; size: NA; V: TRBV27; D: TRBD2
CDR3: CASRSGQGTAYEQYF; DNA: TGTGCCAGCAGATCCGGACAGGGGACCGCCTACGAGCAGTACTTC; J: TRBJ2-7; size: NA; V: TRBV6-5; D: TRBD1
CDR3: CASSEEGYLGGQETQYF; DNA: TGTGCCAGCAGTGAAGAGGGGTATCTTGGGGGGCAAGAGACCCAGTACTTC; J: TRBJ2-5; size: NA; V: TRBV2; D: NA
CDR3: CASSIGGHLYEQYF; DNA: TGTGCCAGTAGTATCGGGGGACACCTCTACGAGCAGTACTTC; J: TRBJ2-7; size: NA; V: TRBV19; D: NA
CDR3: CASSPGGRYDTSTDTQYF; DNA: TGTGCCAGCAGCCCCGGGGGGCGTTACGACACTAGCACAGATACGCAGTATTTT; J: TRBJ2-3; size: NA; V: TRBV11-2; D: NA
CDR3: CASSLEGGEQFF; DNA: TGTGCCAGCAGCTTAGAAGGCGGGGAGCAGTTCTTC; J: TRBJ2-1; size: NA; V: TRBV11-1; D: NA
CDR3: CASRPRSSSYEQYF; DNA: TGTGCCAGCAGACCTCGGAGCTCCTCCTACGAGCAGTACTTC; J: TRBJ2-7; size: NA; V: TRBV11-2; D: NA
CDR3: CASRSPGLESNEQFF; DNA: TGTGCCAGCAGGTCCCCGGGACTAGAATCCAATGAGCAGTTCTTC; J: TRBJ2-1; size: NA; V: TRBV28; D: TRBD2